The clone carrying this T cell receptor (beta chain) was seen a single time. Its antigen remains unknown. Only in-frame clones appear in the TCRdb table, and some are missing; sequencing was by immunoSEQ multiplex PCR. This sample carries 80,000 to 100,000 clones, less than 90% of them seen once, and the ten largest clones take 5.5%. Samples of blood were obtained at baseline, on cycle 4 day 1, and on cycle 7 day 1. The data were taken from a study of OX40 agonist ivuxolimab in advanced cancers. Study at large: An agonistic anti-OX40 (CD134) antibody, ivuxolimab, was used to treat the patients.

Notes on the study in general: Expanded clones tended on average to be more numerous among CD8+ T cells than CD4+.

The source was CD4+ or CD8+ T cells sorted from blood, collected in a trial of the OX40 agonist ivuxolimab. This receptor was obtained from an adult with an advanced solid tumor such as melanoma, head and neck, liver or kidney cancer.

CDR3 sequence reads: CASTLRRNSNQPQHF. The CDR3 DNA sequence: TGTGCCAGCACTCTAAGGCGAAATAGCAATCAGCCCCAGCATTTT. The chain has TRBV5-8 and TRBJ1-5; D ambiguous. V dropped 6 bases and J dropped 0 bases, with 13 bases sitting between them. Germline CDR1 reads SGHTS; CDR2 reads YDEGEE. The CDR3 contains 15 residues.